This T cell receptor (beta chain) was observed in a study of Graves' ophthalmopathy and Graves' hyperthyroidism. At the level of the study: Hyperthyroidism showing no ophthalmopathy within 18 months of follow-up was stable. General observations from the study: Most thyroid clonotypes expanded beyond 0.001 frequency were also found in blood. Between ophthalmopathy and stable hyperthyroidism, a 13-signature model drew a separation with around 90% sensitivity and approximately 79% specificity.

Aged 18 to 65, hyperthyroidism patients had been newly diagnosed, with under 2 months' duration. CDR1 is MGHDK, CDR2 SYGVNS, per germline. CDR3 length: 13 amino acids. Trimming stripped 6 bases from V and 4 bases from J, with 12 bases between. With regard to this clonotype: Its antigen is undetermined.

The authors amplified TCR beta CDR3 regions from RNA transcripts. The first round was an RT-PCR with HTBI primers, and the second round was a multiplex PCR. TCRdb redid the calling of the multiplex PCR reads with MiXCR, one entry per CDR3 protein. The sample lists over a million distinct CDR3 sequences; about 38% were seen once. The J gene is TRBJ1-1, the V gene TRBV25-1; D unclear. This sequence was found in an adult man with Graves' hyperthyroidism. The specimen was peripheral blood or thyroid tissue (not recorded which). The CDR3, as DNA: TGTGCCAGCAGCGTTGAACGTGGCACTGAAGCTTTCTTT. Encoded protein: CASSVERGTEAFF.